This is a list of T cell receptor beta chains from one sample in a study of identical twins. TCRdb processed the 5' RACE reads anew with MiXCR; each CDR3 protein has one entry. The table records 1.5 million or so distinct CDR3 sequences, about 30% of them present only once. The sample taken for sequencing was cord blood. The source of these receptors is a newborn girl in good health. The CDR3 runs from the conserved cysteine through the conserved F or W. D genes are given only for firm matches. Clone sizes are given selectively: once, few, many, or a class where the clone is expanded.

cdr3_aa | cdr3_nt | j_call | clone_size | v_call | d_call
CASSRGPSNTEAFF | TGTGCCAGCAGCCGAGGACCCTCGAACACTGAAGCTTTCTTT | TRBJ1-1 | few | TRBV9 | .
CASSLSATQYF | TGTGCCAGCAGCTTGTCGGCTACGCAGTATTTT | TRBJ2-3 | few | TRBV5-6 | .
CASSLSGRAYSTDTQYF | TGTGCCAGCAGTTTAAGTGGCAGGGCTTATAGCACAGATACGCAGTATTTT | TRBJ2-3 | . | TRBV28 | .
CSVEQGSSYVRETQYF | TGCAGCGTTGAACAGGGAAGCTCGTACGTCCGAGAGACCCAGTACTTC | TRBJ2-5 | . | TRBV29-1 | .
CASSEKAGAPGLPDTQYF | TGTGCCAGCAGTGAAAAGGCAGGGGCCCCGGGCCTCCCAGATACGCAGTATTTT | TRBJ2-3 | few | TRBV25-1 | .
CASTTNPSPSGDEQYF | TGTGCCAGCACCACGAATCCCTCGCCTAGCGGCGACGAGCAGTACTTC | TRBJ2-7 | . | TRBV7-2 | TRBD2
CASKGTGMNTEAFF | TGCGCCAGCAAGGGGACAGGTATGAACACTGAAGCTTTCTTT | TRBJ1-1 | . | TRBV10-2 | TRBD1
CVSSVGGSSYEQYF | TGTGTCAGCAGCGTCGGAGGGAGCTCCTACGAGCAGTACTTC | TRBJ2-7 | . | TRBV9 | .
CASSRWGQETQYF | TGTGCCAGCAGCCGTTGGGGCCAAGAGACCCAGTACTTC | TRBJ2-5 | many | TRBV14 | .
CASSGTLYQETQYF | TGTGCCAGCTCCGGGACACTGTACCAAGAGACCCAGTACTTC | TRBJ2-5 | . | TRBV12-3/TRBV12-4 | .
CAWSRGRGPPHYGYTF | TGTGCCTGGAGCCGGGGGCGAGGGCCGCCGCACTATGGCTACACCTTC | TRBJ1-2 | . | TRBV30 | .
CASSLSGRGTEAFF | TGCGCCAGCAGCTTGTCAGGTAGGGGCACTGAAGCTTTCTTT | TRBJ1-1 | many | TRBV5-1 | .
CASKRTSGSKSQYEQYF | TGTGCCAGCAAAAGGACTAGCGGGAGTAAAAGCCAGTACGAGCAGTACTTC | TRBJ2-7 | . | TRBV28 | TRBD2
CASSETNQPQHF | TGTGCCAGCTCGGAGACCAATCAGCCCCAGCATTTT | TRBJ1-5 | few | TRBV6-5 | .
CASSMGTSYNEQFF | TGTGCCAGTAGTATGGGGACTAGCTACAATGAGCAGTTCTTC | TRBJ2-1 | . | TRBV11-2 | TRBD2
CASSFGRWALNSEKLFF | TGTGCCAGCAGCTTTGGCCGGTGGGCTTTGAACTCAGAAAAACTGTTTTTT | TRBJ1-4 | . | TRBV7-9 | .
CASRSLGVTGTGYGYTF | TGTGCCAGCAGGTCTCTTGGCGTCACCGGGACGGGATATGGCTACACCTTC | TRBJ1-2 | . | TRBV6-6 | .
CATELAGDSYEQDF | TGTGCCACCGAGCTAGCGGGGGACTCCTACGAGCAGGACTTC | TRBJ2-7 | once | TRBV10-3 | TRBD2
CASSTIAGGPYNEQFF | TGTGCCAGTAGTACCATAGCGGGAGGGCCATACAATGAGCAGTTCTTC | TRBJ2-1 | . | TRBV19 | TRBD2
CASLGGREADTQYF | TGTGCCAGCCTAGGAGGGAGAGAGGCAGATACGCAGTATTTT | TRBJ2-3 | . | TRBV7-9 | .
CASSLYGRLAGRDTQYF | TGTGCCAGCAGTTTATATGGGAGACTAGCGGGTAGAGATACGCAGTATTTT | TRBJ2-3 | . | TRBV28 | TRBD2
CASRGQGMYEQYF | TGTGCCAGCAGGGGACAGGGGATGTACGAGCAGTACTTC | TRBJ2-7 | few | TRBV2 | TRBD1
CASSPQGANLGHEQYF | TGTGCCAGCTCACCACAGGGGGCAAACTTAGGTCACGAGCAGTACTTC | TRBJ2-7 | . | TRBV18 | TRBD1
CSVEDKGRGTNTEAFF | TGCAGCGTTGAAGATAAGGGCAGGGGGACGAACACTGAAGCTTTCTTT | TRBJ1-1 | few | TRBV29-1 | TRBD1
CAGGDPSYEQYF | TGTGCCGGGGGGGATCCCTCCTACGAGCAGTACTTC | TRBJ2-7 | few | TRBV6-1 | TRBD2
CASSERKRGYTF | TGTGCCAGCAGTGAAAGGAAGAGGGGCTACACCTTC | TRBJ1-2 | few | TRBV25-1 | .
CASGAPRSGPSTDTQYF | TGTGCCAGCGGAGCCCCTAGGAGCGGGCCTAGCACAGATACGCAGTATTTT | TRBJ2-3 | few | TRBV25-1 | .
CASSSKASGKETQYF | TGTGCCAGCAGCTCAAAGGCTAGCGGGAAAGAGACCCAGTACTTC | TRBJ2-5 | few | TRBV6-5 | TRBD2
CATSDSTGDSNQPQHF | TGTGCCACCAGTGACTCCACAGGAGATAGCAATCAGCCCCAGCATTTT | TRBJ1-5 | once | TRBV24-1 | .
CASSQIQTWGPYGYTF | TGTGCCAGCAGCCAGATCCAGACTTGGGGGCCTTATGGCTACACCTTC | TRBJ1-2 | few | TRBV3-1 | .
CASSLMRQGAGEQYF | TGCGCCAGCAGCTTAATGCGACAGGGGGCGGGTGAGCAGTACTTC | TRBJ2-4 | . | TRBV5-1 | TRBD1
CASSLAGRFSYNEQYF | TGCGCCAGCAGCTTGGCGGGGCGTTTCTCCTACAATGAGCAGTACTTC | TRBJ2-7 | . | TRBV5-1 | .
CASSLSISATNEKLFF | TGTGCCAGCAGTTTATCCATCAGTGCAACTAATGAAAAACTGTTTTTT | TRBJ1-4 | . | TRBV27 | .
CASSLGTKNEQYF | TGTGCCAGCAGCTTGGGGACAAAGAACGAGCAGTACTTC | TRBJ2-7 | . | TRBV7-9 | .
CASSQARTSGTNEQFF | TGTGCCAGCAGCCAAGCACGGACTAGCGGGACTAATGAGCAGTTCTTC | TRBJ2-1 | few | TRBV3-1 | TRBD2
CASRSDPLHEQFF | TGTGCCAGTAGGTCGGACCCCCTCCATGAGCAGTTCTTC | TRBJ2-1 | few | TRBV19 | .
CASSLALAGQYF | TGCGCCAGCAGCTTGGCACTAGCGGGGCAGTATTTT | TRBJ2-3 | . | TRBV5-1 | TRBD2
CASSYDRLWGSGANVLTF | TGTGCCAGCAGTTACGACAGGCTATGGGGCTCTGGGGCCAACGTCCTGACTTTC | TRBJ2-6 | few | TRBV6-5 | .
CASSLIPGLAYNEQYF | TGTGCCAGCAGTTTAATCCCGGGACTAGCCTACAATGAGCAGTACTTC | TRBJ2-7 | once | TRBV28 | TRBD2
CSAIRAGVVETQYF | TGCAGTGCTATCAGAGCGGGAGTGGTAGAGACCCAGTACTTC | TRBJ2-5 | few | TRBV20-1 | TRBD2
CASSQGRFPLDNEQYF | TGTGCCAGCAGCCAAGGTCGATTTCCCCTGGATAATGAGCAGTACTTC | TRBJ2-7 | . | TRBV4-2 | .
CASSPRGAISTDTQYF | TGTGCCAGCTCACCACGCGGGGCCATTAGCACAGATACGCAGTATTTT | TRBJ2-3 | . | TRBV18 | .
CASSGKGAGKNTEAFF | TGCGCCAGCAGTGGGAAGGGGGCAGGGAAAAACACTGAAGCTTTCTTT | TRBJ1-1 | few | TRBV10-2 | TRBD1
CSVGPGGSEKLFF | TGCAGCGTTGGCCCAGGGGGAAGTGAAAAACTGTTTTTT | TRBJ1-4 | many | TRBV29-1 | TRBD1
CATKGGSNTGELFF | TGTGCCACCAAAGGCGGATCGAACACCGGGGAGCTGTTTTTT | TRBJ2-2 | . | TRBV24-1 | .
CSAHLRGVSYNEQFF | TGCAGCGCCCACTTGCGGGGGGTGTCCTACAATGAGCAGTTCTTC | TRBJ2-1 | few | TRBV20-1 | TRBD2
CASSLVGGAFPYEQYF | TGTGCCAGCAGCTTAGTAGGGGGGGCCTTCCCCTACGAGCAGTACTTC | TRBJ2-7 | few | TRBV11-2 | .
CASSLVRENYGYTF | TGTGCCAGCAGCTTAGTCAGGGAAAACTATGGCTACACCTTC | TRBJ1-2 | few | TRBV7-2 | .
CASSLAGGLGEQYF | TGTGCCAGCAGTTTAGCAGGGGGCTTGGGCGAGCAGTACTTC | TRBJ2-7 | many | TRBV28 | TRBD1
CASRQGNSNQPQHF | TGTGCCAGCAGGCAGGGCAATAGCAATCAGCCCCAGCATTTT | TRBJ1-5 | . | TRBV2 | .
CSASSGGAFF | TGCAGTGCTAGTTCGGGGGGGGCTTTCTTT | TRBJ1-1 | . | TRBV20-1 | .
CASSFSDRGYGYTF | TGTGCCAGCAGCTTTTCCGACAGGGGCTATGGCTACACCTTC | TRBJ1-2 | . | TRBV13 | TRBD1
CATSQGLAGRTDTQYF | TGTGCCACCAGTCAAGGACTAGCGGGCCGCACAGATACGCAGTATTTT | TRBJ2-3 | . | TRBV24-1 | TRBD2